This T cell receptor beta chain was identified in a study of blood T cell repertoires in COVID-19. The wider study: PBMCs, B-cell-depleted T cells, or T cells were the source of the cDNA or gDNA that made up the material.

Under the authors' procedure: Reference gene primer amplification gave nucleated cell count estimates. Here immunoSEQ multiplex PCR was the method, and the copy in TCRdb shows in-frame clones only, minus some. The DNA was the basis for D and trimming; V, J and clone size are from that table. Among fewer than 70,000 clones listed, 84% were seen once. This clone was seen once. The source is a woman aged 55-70 years with acute or convalescent COVID-19. The sequenced material came from peripheral blood.

Here the CDR3 reads CASSVPAGQGSYEQYF. The CDR3 DNA reads TGTGCCAGCAGTGTCCCCGCGGGACAGGGCTCCTACGAGCAGTACTTC. The V and J genes are TRBV6-1 and TRBJ2-7; 9 positions agree with TRBD1. The germline V gene has CDR1 MNHNS and CDR2 SASEGT. Trimming at V came to 4 bases and at J to 0 bases, leaving 7 bases not matched to a gene. The CDR3 covers 16 residues.